This T cell receptor beta chain was profiled in a study of T cell repertoires in cytomegalovirus infection (dated by TCRdb to between 2018 and 2021). Regarding the study in general: Donor HLA type was relevant to the analysis, because carriage of CMV infection together with the matching HLA type was indicated by public TCR beta signatures. The paper's findings and limits, for the study overall: Carriers of CMV infection plus the relevant HLA type were discriminated by the cumulative frequency of public TCR beta family members in the study cohort and in an independent roughly 400-donor cohort. The ex vivo response was dominated by HLA-C-restricted CMV-specific TCR beta clonotypes, and the single most frequent clonotype in two of eight donors was supplied by these HLA-C-restricted clonotypes.

Sequencing was carried out with an Illumina HiSeq 1500. TCRdb reran the public reads through fastp at Q25 and MiXCR, keeping productive beta chains. Each record represents a unique CDR3 protein, reported with the most common genes and DNA among its rows. The sample includes about 490,000 distinct CDR3 sequences, with 16% observed a single time. Roughly a quarter of the sample comes from the top ten. CDR1 and CDR2 were assigned from the germline V gene as SGHAT and FQNNGV. The cysteine opens and the phenylalanine closes a CDR3 of 16 amino acids. Here the CDR3 DNA is all that survives: 48 bases in frame from base 1. Deletion took 0 bases off V and 5 bases off J, with a span of 16 bases between the germline ends. This clonotype was found many times. This receptor's antigen is unknown. It has no much larger one-base neighbor in the sample; base qualities were not kept.

Recombination joined TRBV11-2 with TRBJ1-1; no D gene call is confident. The sample comprised CD8+ T cells from PBMCs. The receptor's source is a human donor in good health (CMV status not recorded). Some clones in this sample may be carry-over from other donors' samples. The sequence in DNA is TGTGCCAGCAGCTTAGACAGGCGGCGATTGGGGACTGAAGCTTTCTTT. It translates to CASSLDRRRLGTEAFF.